This TCR beta chain derives from a study of identifying expanded T cells in peripheral blood. Overall study results and limits: Differentially abundant clones: roughly 1.2 between replicates, about 16 at approximately 14 days, more than 18 at four. Across healthy donors, higher total template counts meant significantly greater approximately two-week count variance.

The CDR3 loop spans 14 amino acids. Trimming took 5 bases from V and 6 from J; bases not matched to a gene: 4. CDR1 is LGHNA and CDR2 is YNFKEQ in the germline V gene. TCRdb's table, derived via immunoSEQ multiplex PCR, lists solely in-frame clones and lacks some. This sample has 70,000 to 100,000 clones, with 85% to 90% found just once. Comments on this clone: Its antigen remains unidentified.

During the collection period, no donor immune events like infections were recorded. The TCR sequence derives from a person between 18 and 75 years old in good health. The sample consisted of blood. The V gene is TRBV4-2, the J gene TRBJ1-6; 7 bases match TRBD1. The CDR3 DNA sequence: TGTGCCAGCAGCGCCAGGGGGATTAATTCACCCCTCCACTTT. Protein: CASSARGINSPLHF.